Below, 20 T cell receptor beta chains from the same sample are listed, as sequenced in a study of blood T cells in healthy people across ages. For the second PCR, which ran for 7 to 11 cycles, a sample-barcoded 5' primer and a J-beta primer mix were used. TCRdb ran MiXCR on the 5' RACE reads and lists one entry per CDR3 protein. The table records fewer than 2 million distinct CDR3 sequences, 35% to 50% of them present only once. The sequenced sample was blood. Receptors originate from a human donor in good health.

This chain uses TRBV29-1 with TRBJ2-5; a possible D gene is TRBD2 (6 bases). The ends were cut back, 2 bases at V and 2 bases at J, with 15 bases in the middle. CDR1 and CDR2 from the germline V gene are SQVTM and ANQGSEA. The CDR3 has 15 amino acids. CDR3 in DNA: TGCAGCGTTGAAATTCCGGGGGTAGGGCAAGAGACCCAGTACTTC. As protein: CSVEIPGVGQETQYF.

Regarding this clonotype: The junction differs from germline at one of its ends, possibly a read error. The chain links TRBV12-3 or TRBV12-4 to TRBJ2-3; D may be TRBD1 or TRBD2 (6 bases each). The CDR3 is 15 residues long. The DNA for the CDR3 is TGTGCCAGCAGCGACTGGAGGGGGAGCACAGATGCGCAGTATTTT. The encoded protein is CASSDWRGSTDAQYF.

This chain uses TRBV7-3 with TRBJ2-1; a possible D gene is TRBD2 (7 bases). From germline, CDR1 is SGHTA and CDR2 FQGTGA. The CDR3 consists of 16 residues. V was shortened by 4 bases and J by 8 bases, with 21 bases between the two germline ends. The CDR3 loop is CASSSREGGPLDEQFF. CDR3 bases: TGTGCCAGCAGCTCAAGGGAGGGGGGGCCACTCGATGAGCAGTTCTTC. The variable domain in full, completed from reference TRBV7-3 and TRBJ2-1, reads GAGVSQTPSNKVTEKGKYVELRCDPISGHTALYWYRQSLGQGPEFLIYFQGTGAADDSGLPNDRFFAVRPEGSVSTLKIQRTERGDSAVYLCASSSREGGPLDEQFFGPGTRLTVL.

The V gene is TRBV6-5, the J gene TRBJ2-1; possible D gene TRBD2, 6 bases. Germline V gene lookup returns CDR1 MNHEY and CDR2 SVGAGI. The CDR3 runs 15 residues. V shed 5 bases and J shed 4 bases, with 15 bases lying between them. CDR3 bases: TGTGCCAGCAGTCCACTGGAGGAGGGATACAATGAGCAGTTCTTC. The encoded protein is CASSPLEEGYNEQFF.

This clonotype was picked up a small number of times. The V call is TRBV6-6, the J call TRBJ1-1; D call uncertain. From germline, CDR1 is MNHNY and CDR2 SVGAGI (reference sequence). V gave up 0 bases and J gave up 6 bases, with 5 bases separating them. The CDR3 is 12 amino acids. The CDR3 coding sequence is TGTGCCAGCAGTTACTCCGGGCCTGAAGCTTTCTTT. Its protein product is CASSYSGPEAFF.

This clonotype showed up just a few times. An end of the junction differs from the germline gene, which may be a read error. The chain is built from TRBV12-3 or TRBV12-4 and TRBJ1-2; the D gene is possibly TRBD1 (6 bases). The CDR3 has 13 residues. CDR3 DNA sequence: TGTGCCAGCAGCTATCCAGGGGCAGGCGGCTGCACCTTC. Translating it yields CASSYPGAGGCTF.

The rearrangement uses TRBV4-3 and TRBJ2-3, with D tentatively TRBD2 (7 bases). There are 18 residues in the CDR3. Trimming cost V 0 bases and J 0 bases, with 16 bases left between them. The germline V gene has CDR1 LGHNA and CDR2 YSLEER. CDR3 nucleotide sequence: TGCGCCAGCAGCCAAGATAAGATTAGGGGGGGAAGCACAGATACGCAGTATTTT. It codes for CASSQDKIRGGSTDTQYF.

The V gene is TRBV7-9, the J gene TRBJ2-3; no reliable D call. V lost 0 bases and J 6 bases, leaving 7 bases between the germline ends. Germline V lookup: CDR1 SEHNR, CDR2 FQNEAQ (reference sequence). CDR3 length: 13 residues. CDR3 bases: TGTGCCAGCAGCTTAGCGGTCCCTGATACGCAGTATTTT. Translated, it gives CASSLAVPDTQYF.

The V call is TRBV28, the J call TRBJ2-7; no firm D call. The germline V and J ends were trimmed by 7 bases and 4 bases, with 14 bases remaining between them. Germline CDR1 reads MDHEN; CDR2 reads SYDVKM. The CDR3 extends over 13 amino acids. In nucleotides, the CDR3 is TGTGCCAGCACCCTATCCCAGGCTTACGAGCAGTACTTC. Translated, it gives CASTLSQAYEQYF.

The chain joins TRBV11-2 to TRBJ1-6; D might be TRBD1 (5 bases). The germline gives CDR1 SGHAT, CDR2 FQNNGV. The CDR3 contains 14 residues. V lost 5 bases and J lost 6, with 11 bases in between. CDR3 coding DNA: TGTGCCAGCAGCCAACGACAGCTTAATTCACCCCTCCACTTT. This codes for CASSQRQLNSPLHF.

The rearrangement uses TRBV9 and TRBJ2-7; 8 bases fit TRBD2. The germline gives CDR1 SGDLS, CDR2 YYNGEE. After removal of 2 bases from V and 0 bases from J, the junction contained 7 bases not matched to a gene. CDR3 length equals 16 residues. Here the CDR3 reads CASSVGGSGSSYEQYF. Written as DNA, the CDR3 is TGTGCCAGCAGCGTTGGAGGGAGCGGGAGCTCCTACGAGCAGTACTTC.

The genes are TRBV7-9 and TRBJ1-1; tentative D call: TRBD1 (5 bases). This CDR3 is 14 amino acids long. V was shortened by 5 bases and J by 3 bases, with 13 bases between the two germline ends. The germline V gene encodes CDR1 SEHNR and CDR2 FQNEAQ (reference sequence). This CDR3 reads CASSGKTAYTEAFF. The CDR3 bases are TGTGCCAGCAGCGGAAAGACAGCTTACACTGAAGCTTTCTTT.

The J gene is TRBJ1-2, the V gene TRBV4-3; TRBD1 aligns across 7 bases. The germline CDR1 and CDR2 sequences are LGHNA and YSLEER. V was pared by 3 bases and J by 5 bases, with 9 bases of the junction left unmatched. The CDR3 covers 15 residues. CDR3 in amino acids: CASSHTQGLFYGYTF. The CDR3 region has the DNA TGCGCCAGCAGCCATACACAGGGGCTATTTTATGGCTACACCTTC.

The CDR3 protein is CASRGDIYEQYF. The CDR3 DNA sequence: TGTGCCAGCAGAGGGGACATCTACGAGCAGTACTTC. The chain carries TRBV6-2 or TRBV6-3 and TRBJ2-7; a possible D gene is TRBD1 (6 bases). Germline loops: CDR1 MNHEY, CDR2 SVGEGT. The CDR3 length is 12 residues. With 6 bases removed from V and 3 bases from J, the gap between germline ends came to 9 bases.

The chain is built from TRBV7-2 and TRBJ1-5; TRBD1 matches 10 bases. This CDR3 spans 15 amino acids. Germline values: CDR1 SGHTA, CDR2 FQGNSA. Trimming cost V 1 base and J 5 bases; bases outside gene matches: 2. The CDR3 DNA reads TGTGCCAGCAGCTTAGGAGGGACAGGGGATCAGCCCCAGCATTTT. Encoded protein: CASSLGGTGDQPQHF.

CDR3 in DNA: TGTGCCAGCAGCCAAGACGTTAACGCGGGGTCCAATGAGCAGTTCTTC. Its translation: CASSQDVNAGSNEQFF. This chain connects TRBV3-1 to TRBJ2-1; possible D gene TRBD2, 6 bases. Germline V CDR1 and CDR2: LGHDT, YNNKEL (reference sequence). The CDR3 contains 16 residues. Trimming took 0 bases from V and 6 from J, leaving 15 bases between them.

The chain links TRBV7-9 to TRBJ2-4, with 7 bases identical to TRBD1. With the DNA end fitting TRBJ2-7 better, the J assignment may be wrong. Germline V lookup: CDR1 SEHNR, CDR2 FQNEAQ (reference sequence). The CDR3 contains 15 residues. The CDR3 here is CASSPGQSPTYEQYF. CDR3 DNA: TGTGCCAGCAGCCCGGGACAGTCCCCGACCTACGAGCAGTACTTC.

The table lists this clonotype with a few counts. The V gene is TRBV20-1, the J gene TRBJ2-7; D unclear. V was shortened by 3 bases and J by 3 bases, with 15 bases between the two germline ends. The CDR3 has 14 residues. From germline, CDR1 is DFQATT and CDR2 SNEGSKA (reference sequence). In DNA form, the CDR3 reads TGCAGTGCTAGTGAGTCAAAAAGCTTCTACGAGCAGTACTTC. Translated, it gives CSASESKSFYEQYF.

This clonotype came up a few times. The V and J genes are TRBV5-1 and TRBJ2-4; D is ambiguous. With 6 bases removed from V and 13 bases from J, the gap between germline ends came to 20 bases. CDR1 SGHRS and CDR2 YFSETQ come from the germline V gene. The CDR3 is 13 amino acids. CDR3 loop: CASMASSYNEQYF. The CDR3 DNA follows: TGCGCCAGCATGGCTTCTTCCTACAATGAGCAGTACTTC.

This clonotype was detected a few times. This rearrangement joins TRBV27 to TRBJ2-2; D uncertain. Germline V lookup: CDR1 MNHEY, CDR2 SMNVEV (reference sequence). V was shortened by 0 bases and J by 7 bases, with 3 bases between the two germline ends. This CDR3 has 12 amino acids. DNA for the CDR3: TGTGCCAGCAGTTTATCGTACGGGGAGCTGTTTTTT. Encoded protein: CASSLSYGELFF.